One and the same sample provided the 17 T cell receptor beta chains below, sequenced in a study of blood T cell repertoires in COVID-19. Sequencing used immunoSEQ multiplex PCR; TCRdb keeps in-frame clones, though not all of them. The sample yields 35,000 to 50,000 clones, about nine tenths seen once. Input material: peripheral blood. These receptors came from a man aged 65-85 years with active COVID-19.

The rearrangement links TRBV9 to TRBJ2-5; 7 positions match TRBD2. Germline V gene sequence: CDR1 SGDLS, CDR2 YYNGEE. V gave up 4 bases and J gave up 5 bases; unmatched junction bases: 5. The CDR3 has 13 amino acids. The CDR3 reads CASSRTSLETQYF. The CDR3, as DNA: TGTGCCAGCAGCAGGACTAGTTTGGAGACCCAGTACTTC.

The chain recombines TRBV15 with TRBJ1-5; TRBD1 matches 10 bases. Trimming cost V 1 base and J 5 bases; bases outside gene matches: 5. The CDR3 covers 16 residues. Germline V lookup: CDR1 LNHNV, CDR2 YYDKDF (reference sequence). The CDR3 sequence is CATSRGGQGRHQPQHF. The CDR3 coding sequence is TGTGCCACCAGCAGAGGGGGACAGGGGAGGCATCAGCCCCAGCATTTT.

The chain recombines TRBV5-1 with TRBJ2-7, with TRBD1 identical over 7 bases. V gave up 4 bases and J gave up 0 bases; unmatched junction bases: 4. Germline V gene data show CDR1 as SGHRS and CDR2 as YFSETQ. This CDR3 is built from 14 residues. CDR3 nucleotides: TGCGCCAGCAGCCCCCGGGACAGCTCCTACGAGCAGTACTTC. Encoded protein: CASSPRDSSYEQYF. The whole variable domain, remainder taken from reference TRBV5-1 and TRBJ2-7, is KAGVTQTPRYLIKTRGQQVTLSCSPISGHRSVSWYQQTPGQGLQFLFEYFSETQRNKGNFPGRFSGRQFSNSRSEMNVSTLELGDSALYLCASSPRDSSYEQYFGPGTRLTVT.

V and J are TRBV6-2 or TRBV6-3 and TRBJ1-1; D not certain. V dropped 2 bases and J dropped 9 bases, with 7 bases sitting between them. The germline V gene encodes CDR1 MNHEY and CDR2 SVGEGT. The CDR3 has 11 amino acids. The CDR3 nucleotides are TGTGCCAGCAGTTACCCAGGAAAAGCTTTCTTT. This translates into CASSYPGKAFF.

The chain links TRBV28 to TRBJ1-5, with a possible D match to TRBD1 (5 bases). Germline values: CDR1 MDHEN, CDR2 SYDVKM. The V gene lost 6 bases and the J gene lost 2 bases, with 14 bases spanning the gap. This CDR3 has 15 amino acids. The CDR3 DNA sequence: TGTGCCAGCAGAGAGCCAAGGGGTGGCAATCAGCCCCAGCATTTT. Translating it yields CASREPRGGNQPQHF.

DNA for the CDR3: TGTGCCAGCAGTCTCCCCGCAGGGTTGGTCTTAGGCACCGACTATGGCTACACCTTC. Encoded protein: CASSLPAGLVLGTDYGYTF. This sequence joins TRBV6-2 or TRBV6-3 and TRBJ1-2; D possibly corresponds to TRBD1 (5 bases). Deletions cut 5 bases from V and 3 bases from J, with 28 bases between. The germline CDR1 and CDR2 sequences are MNHEY and SVGEGT. The length of the CDR3 is 19 residues.

The chain is built from TRBV28 and TRBJ1-5; 8 nucleotides match TRBD1. V was clipped by 6 bases and J by 6 bases; unmatched bases: 10. The CDR3 has 15 residues. Germline-derived CDR1 and CDR2 are MDHEN and SYDVKM. The CDR3 DNA reads as TGTGCCAGCAGCTCGGACAGGGAAGAGGGTCAGCCCCAGCATTTT. Protein product: CASSSDREEGQPQHF.

The rearrangement joins TRBV6-6 to TRBJ2-1; D possibly corresponds to TRBD1 (6 bases). Trimming cost V 6 bases and J 2 bases, with 17 bases left between them. The CDR3 consists of 16 residues. The germline gives CDR1 MNHNY, CDR2 SVGAGI (reference sequence). CDR3 coding DNA: TGTGCCAGCAGCCAGATGACAGGCTGGGCCTACAATGAGCAGTTCTTC. Translating gives CASSQMTGWAYNEQFF.

The V call is TRBV7-9, the J call TRBJ2-3; D is possibly TRBD1 (5 bases). Trimming shortened V by 2 bases and J by 0 bases, and 9 bases separated the two germline ends. The CDR3 totals 15 residues. The germline gives CDR1 SEHNR, CDR2 FQNEAQ (reference sequence). The CDR3 nucleotides read TGTGCCAGCAGCTTATTGGGGCCTAGCACAGATACGCAGTATTTT. It encodes CASSLLGPSTDTQYF.

As for this clone: This may come from a read error, since a much larger clone is one base off. The rearrangement links TRBV19 to TRBJ2-2; D call uncertain. This CDR3 region has 14 residues. The ends were cut back, 5 bases at V and 6 bases at J, with 13 bases in the middle. Germline CDR1 LNHDA, CDR2 SQIVND (reference sequence). For the CDR3, the DNA is TGTGCCAGTAGTCTCCCAGTCCCGCCCGGGGAGCTGTTTTTT. Translating gives CASSLPVPPGELFF.

This chain links TRBV18 with TRBJ1-2; D gene uncertain. Trimming left V 0 bases short and J 8 bases short, with 13 bases between. This CDR3 region has 14 residues. Germline V CDR1 and CDR2: KGHSH, LQKENI. Here the CDR3 reads CASSPPVRAGGYTF. The CDR3 bases are TGTGCCAGCTCACCACCGGTGAGGGCGGGGGGCTACACCTTC.

The chain is built from TRBV29-1 and TRBJ2-3; the match to TRBD2 covers 8 bases. Germline-derived CDR1 and CDR2 are SQVTM and ANQGSEA. V lost 7 bases and J lost 0; bases outside the gene matches: 9. The CDR3 has 15 residues. The CDR3 DNA reads as TGCAGCGCGAAACGGGGGGGAGCTAGCACAGATACGCAGTATTTT. This translates into CSAKRGGASTDTQYF.

The gene calls are TRBV6-2 or TRBV6-3 and TRBJ1-5; D possibly corresponds to TRBD1 (5 bases). Germline CDR1 reads MNHEY; CDR2 reads SVGEGT. The germline V and J ends were trimmed by 5 bases and 8 bases, with 16 bases remaining between them. The CDR3 is 14 residues long. CDR3: CASSDTSREEPQHF. The CDR3 DNA reads TGTGCCAGCAGTGACACTTCCAGGGAAGAGCCCCAGCATTTT.

The gene calls are TRBV5-4 and TRBJ2-7; 10 positions agree with TRBD1. The CDR3 is made up of 15 amino acids. V lost 2 bases to trimming and J lost 1 base; unmatched junction nucleotides: 3. Germline CDR1 SGHNT, CDR2 YYREEE (reference sequence). In DNA, the CDR3 is TGTGCCAGCAGCTTAGACAGGGGGCCTTCCTACGAGCAGTACTTC. It yields the protein CASSLDRGPSYEQYF. Based on the CDR3 plus reference TRBV5-4 and TRBJ2-7, the full variable domain is ETGVTQSPTHLIKTRGQQVTLRCSSQSGHNTVSWYQQALGQGPQFIFQYYREEENGRGNFPPRFSGLQFPNYSSELNVNALELDDSALYLCASSLDRGPSYEQYFGPGTRLTVT.

The chain combines TRBV19 with TRBJ2-2; the D gene is possibly TRBD2 (5 bases). Trimming cost V 4 bases and J 1 base, with 13 bases left between them. The CDR3 spans 16 residues. The germline gives CDR1 LNHDA, CDR2 SQIVND (reference sequence). CDR3 bases: TGTGCCAGTAGTACCAAATACGGAGGGAACACCGGGGAGCTGTTTTTT. This sequence encodes CASSTKYGGNTGELFF.

This chain links TRBV6-1 with TRBJ1-1; 10 bases line up with TRBD1. Germline V gene lookup returns CDR1 MNHNS and CDR2 SASEGT. Trimming removed 3 bases from V and 6 bases from J; junction bases left unmatched: 10. The CDR3 sequence is 16 residues long. This CDR3 is CASSDPGQGPGPEAFF. CDR3 nucleotide sequence: TGTGCCAGCAGTGATCCGGGACAGGGGCCGGGGCCTGAAGCTTTCTTT.

This chain connects TRBV7-6 to TRBJ1-1, with TRBD1 matching 8 bases. The V gene's germline CDR1 is SGHVS and CDR2 FNYEAQ. V trimming: 3 bases; J trimming: 3 bases; junction bases outside the gene matches: 0. The CDR3 length is 13 residues. CDR3 sequence reads: CASSLTGDTEAFF. DNA of the CDR3: TGTGCCAGCAGCTTGACAGGGGACACTGAAGCTTTCTTT.